This T cell receptor beta chain appears in the sequencing data of a study of control samples from healthy donors and cancer patients. Sequencing used immunoSEQ multiplex PCR; TCRdb keeps in-frame clones, though not all of them. The sample contains 130,000 or so clones, approximately 94% of which appear only once. Germline values: CDR1 LGHDT, CDR2 YNNKEL (reference sequence). V was shortened by 0 bases and J by 6 bases, with 6 bases between the two germline ends. This CDR3 contains 13 residues. The clonotype originates from a middle-aged man in good health. This chain joins TRBV3-1 (or the pseudogene TRBV3-2) and TRBJ1-5; perhaps TRBD1 as D (6 bases). Specimen: blood. CDR3 in DNA: TGTGCCAGCAGCCAAGAGGGGGCTCAGCCCCAGCATTTT. It encodes CASSQEGAQPQHF.